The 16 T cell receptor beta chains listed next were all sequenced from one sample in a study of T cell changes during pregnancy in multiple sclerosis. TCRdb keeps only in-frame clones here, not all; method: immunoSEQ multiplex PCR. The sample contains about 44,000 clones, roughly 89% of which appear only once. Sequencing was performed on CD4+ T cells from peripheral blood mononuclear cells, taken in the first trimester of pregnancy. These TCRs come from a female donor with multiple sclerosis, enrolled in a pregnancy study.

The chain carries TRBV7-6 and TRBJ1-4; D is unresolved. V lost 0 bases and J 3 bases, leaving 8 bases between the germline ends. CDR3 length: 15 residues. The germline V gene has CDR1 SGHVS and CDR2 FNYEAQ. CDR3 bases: TGTGCCAGCAGCTTAGCTTCGGGAGCTAATGAAAAACTGTTTTTT. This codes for CASSLASGANEKLFF.

In DNA, the CDR3 is TGTGCCAGCAGCGGGGATCAGGGAGGCTACACCTTC. Translated, it gives CASSGDQGGYTF. The chain carries TRBV5-6 and TRBJ1-2, with D perhaps TRBD1 (5 bases). V lost 4 bases to trimming and J lost 8 bases, with 12 bases between them. Germline values: CDR1 SGHDT, CDR2 YYEEEE. CDR3 length: 12 amino acids.

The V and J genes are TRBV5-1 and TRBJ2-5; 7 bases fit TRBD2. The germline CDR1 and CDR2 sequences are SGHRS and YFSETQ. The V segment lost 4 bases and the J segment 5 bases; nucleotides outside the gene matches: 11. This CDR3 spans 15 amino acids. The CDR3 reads CASSLRGLTVETQYF. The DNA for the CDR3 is TGCGCCAGCAGCCTAAGGGGACTAACCGTGGAGACCCAGTACTTC.

The CDR3: CASSLGAGGAFF. The CDR3, as DNA: TGTGCCAGCAGTTTGGGGGCTGGAGGAGCTTTCTTT. V is TRBV28 and J is TRBJ1-1; possible D gene TRBD1, 6 bases. Germline CDR1 is MDHEN and CDR2 is SYDVKM. Trimming took 3 bases from V and 10 from J, leaving 12 bases between them. CDR3 size: 12 residues.

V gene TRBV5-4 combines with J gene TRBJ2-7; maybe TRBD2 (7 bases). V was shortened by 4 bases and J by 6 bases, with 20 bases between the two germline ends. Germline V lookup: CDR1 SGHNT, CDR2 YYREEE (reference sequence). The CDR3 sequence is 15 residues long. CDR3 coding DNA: TGTGCCAGCAGCCTCTTGGAGGGGGGAGGGATCGAGCAGTACTTC. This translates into CASSLLEGGGIEQYF.

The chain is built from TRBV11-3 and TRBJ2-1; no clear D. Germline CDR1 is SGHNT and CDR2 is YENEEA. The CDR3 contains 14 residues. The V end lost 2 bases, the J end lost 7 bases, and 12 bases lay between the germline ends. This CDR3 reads CASSLSGLQNEQFF. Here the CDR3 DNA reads TGTGCCAGCAGCTTATCTGGGCTACAAAATGAGCAGTTCTTC.

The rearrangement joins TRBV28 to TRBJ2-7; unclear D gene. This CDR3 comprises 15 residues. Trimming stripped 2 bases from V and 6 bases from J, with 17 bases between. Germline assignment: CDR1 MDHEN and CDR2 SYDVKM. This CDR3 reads CASSLLSPALSEQYF. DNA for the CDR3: TGTGCCAGCAGTTTACTTAGTCCTGCTCTCTCCGAGCAGTACTTC. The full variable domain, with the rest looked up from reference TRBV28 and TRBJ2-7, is DVKVTQSSRYLVKRTGEKVFLECVQDMDHENMFWYRQDPGLGLRLIYFSYDVKMKEKGDIPEGYSVSREKKERFSLILESASTNQTSMYLCASSLLSPALSEQYFGPGTRLTVT.

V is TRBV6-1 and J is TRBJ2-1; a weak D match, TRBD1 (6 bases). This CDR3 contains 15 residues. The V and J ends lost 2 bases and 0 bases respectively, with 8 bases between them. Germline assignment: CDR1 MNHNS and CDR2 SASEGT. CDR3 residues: CASSEQDSSYNEQFF. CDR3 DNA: TGTGCCAGCAGTGAACAGGACAGCTCCTACAATGAGCAGTTCTTC.

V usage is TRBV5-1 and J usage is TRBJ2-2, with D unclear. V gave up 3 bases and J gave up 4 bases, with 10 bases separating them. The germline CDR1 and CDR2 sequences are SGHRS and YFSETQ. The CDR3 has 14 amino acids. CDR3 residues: CASSSDLATGELFF. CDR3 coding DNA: TGCGCCAGCAGCTCAGACTTAGCCACCGGGGAGCTGTTTTTT.

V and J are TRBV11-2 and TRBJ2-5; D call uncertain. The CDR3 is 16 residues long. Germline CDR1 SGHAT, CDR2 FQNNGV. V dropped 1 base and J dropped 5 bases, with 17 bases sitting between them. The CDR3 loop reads CASSLAGAARPETQYF. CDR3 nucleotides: TGTGCCAGCAGCTTAGCCGGAGCAGCCCGGCCGGAGACCCAGTACTTC.

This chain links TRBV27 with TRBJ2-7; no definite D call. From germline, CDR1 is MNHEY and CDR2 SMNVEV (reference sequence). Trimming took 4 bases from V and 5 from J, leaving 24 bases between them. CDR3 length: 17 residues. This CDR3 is CASSYSTTAPLRDEQYF. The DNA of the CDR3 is TGTGCCAGCAGTTATTCAACTACCGCTCCCTTACGGGACGAGCAGTACTTC.

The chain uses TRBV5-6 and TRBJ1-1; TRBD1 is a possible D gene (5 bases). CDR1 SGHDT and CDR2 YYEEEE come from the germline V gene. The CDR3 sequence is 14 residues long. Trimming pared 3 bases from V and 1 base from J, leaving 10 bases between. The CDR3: CASSWGDRNTEAFF. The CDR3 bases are TGTGCCAGCAGCTGGGGGGACCGGAACACTGAAGCTTTCTTT. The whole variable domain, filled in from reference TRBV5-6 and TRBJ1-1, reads DAGVTQSPTHLIKTRGQQVTLRCSPKSGHDTVSWYQQALGQGPQFIFQYYEEEERQRGNFPDRFSGHQFPNYSSELNVNALLLGDSALYLCASSWGDRNTEAFFGQGTRLTVV.

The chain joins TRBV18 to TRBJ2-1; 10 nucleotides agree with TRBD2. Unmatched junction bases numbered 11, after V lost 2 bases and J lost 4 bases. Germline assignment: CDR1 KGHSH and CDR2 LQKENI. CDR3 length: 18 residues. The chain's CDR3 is CASSPASPGTSAYNEQFF. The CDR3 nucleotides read TGTGCCAGCTCACCAGCCTCTCCCGGGACTAGCGCATACAATGAGCAGTTCTTC.

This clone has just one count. The CDR3 loop is CASSVRSDPFSMDEQFF. DNA for the CDR3: TGCGCCAGCAGCGTTAGATCTGATCCGTTTTCGATGGATGAGCAGTTCTTC. The chain links TRBV5-1 to TRBJ2-1; D is undetermined. CDR3 size: 17 residues. Looked up from germline, CDR1 is SGHRS and CDR2 is YFSETQ. V dropped 4 bases and J dropped 8 bases, with 25 bases sitting between them.

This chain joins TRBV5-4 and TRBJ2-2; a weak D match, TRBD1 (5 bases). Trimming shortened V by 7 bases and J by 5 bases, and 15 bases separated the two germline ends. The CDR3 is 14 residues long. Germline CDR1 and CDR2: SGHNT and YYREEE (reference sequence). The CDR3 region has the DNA TGTGCCAGCGGCCAAGGGCCAGGGACCGGGGAGCTGTTTTTT. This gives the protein CASGQGPGTGELFF.

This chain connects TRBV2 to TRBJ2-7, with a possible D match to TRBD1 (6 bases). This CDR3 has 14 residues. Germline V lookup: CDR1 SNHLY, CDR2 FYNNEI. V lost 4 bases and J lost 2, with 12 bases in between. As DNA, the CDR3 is TGTGCCAGCAGTGCCAGGGACATTACCTACGAGCAGTACTTC. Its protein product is CASSARDITYEQYF.